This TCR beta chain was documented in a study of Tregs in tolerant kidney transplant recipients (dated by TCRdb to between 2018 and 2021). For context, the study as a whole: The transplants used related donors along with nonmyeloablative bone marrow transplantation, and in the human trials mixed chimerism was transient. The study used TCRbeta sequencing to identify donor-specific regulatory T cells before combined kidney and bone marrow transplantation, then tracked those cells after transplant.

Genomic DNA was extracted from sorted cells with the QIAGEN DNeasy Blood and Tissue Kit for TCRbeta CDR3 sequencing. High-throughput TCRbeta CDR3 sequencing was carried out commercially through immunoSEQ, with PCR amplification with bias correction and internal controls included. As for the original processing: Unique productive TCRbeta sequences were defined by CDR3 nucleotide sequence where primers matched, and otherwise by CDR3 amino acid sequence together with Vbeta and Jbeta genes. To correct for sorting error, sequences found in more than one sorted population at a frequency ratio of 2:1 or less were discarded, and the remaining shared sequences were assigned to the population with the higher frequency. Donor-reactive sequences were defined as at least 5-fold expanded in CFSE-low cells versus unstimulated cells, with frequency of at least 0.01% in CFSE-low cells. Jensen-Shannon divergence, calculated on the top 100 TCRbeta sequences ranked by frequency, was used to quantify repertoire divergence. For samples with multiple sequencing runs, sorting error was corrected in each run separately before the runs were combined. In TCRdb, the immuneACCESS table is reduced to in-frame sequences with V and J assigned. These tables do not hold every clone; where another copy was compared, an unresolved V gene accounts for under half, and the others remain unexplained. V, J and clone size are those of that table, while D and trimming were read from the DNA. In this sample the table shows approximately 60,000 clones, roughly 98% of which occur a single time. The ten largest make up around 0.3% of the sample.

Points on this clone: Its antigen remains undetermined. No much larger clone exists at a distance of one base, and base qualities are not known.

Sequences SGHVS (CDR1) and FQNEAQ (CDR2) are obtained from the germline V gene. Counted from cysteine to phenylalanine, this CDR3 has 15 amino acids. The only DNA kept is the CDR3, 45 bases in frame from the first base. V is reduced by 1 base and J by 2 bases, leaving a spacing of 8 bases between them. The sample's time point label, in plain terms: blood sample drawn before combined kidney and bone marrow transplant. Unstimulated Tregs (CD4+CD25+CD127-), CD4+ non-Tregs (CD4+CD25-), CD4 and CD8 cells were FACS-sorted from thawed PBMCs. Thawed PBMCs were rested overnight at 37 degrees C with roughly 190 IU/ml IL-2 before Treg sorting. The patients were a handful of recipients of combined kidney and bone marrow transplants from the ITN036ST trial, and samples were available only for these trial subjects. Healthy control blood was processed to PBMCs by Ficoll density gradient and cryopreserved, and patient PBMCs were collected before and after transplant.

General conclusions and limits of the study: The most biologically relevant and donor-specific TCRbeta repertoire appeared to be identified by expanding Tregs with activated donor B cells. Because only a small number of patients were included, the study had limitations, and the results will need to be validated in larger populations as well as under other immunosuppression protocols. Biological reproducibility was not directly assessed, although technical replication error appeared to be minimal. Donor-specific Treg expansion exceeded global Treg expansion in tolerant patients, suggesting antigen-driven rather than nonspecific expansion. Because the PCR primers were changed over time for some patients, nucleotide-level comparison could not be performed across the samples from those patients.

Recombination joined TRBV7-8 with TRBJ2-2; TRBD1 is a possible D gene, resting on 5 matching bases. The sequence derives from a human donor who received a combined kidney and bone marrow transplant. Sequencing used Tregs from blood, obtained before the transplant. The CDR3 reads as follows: CASSLVRVNTGELFF. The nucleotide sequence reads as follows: TGTGCCAGCAGCTTAGTCAGGGTCAACACCGGGGAGCTGTTTTTT.